This T cell receptor (beta chain) is drawn from a study of vaccination effects on CD4 cells after COVID-19. Study context: Prior to sequencing, the ViraFEST assay stimulated PBMC with viral peptide pools, which expanded the antigen-specific CD4+ T cells. Sampling occurred a median 72 days post second dose, range 14 to 241.

Concerning this clone itself: Its antigen is not known.

Measured with immunoSEQ multiplex PCR; TCRdb has only the in-frame clones, and not every one. Of 60,000 to 80,000 clones in the sample, around 70% were seen once. On day 10 of culture, CD4+ T cells were separated out. Each participant received a vaccine that was either BNT162b2 or mRNA-1273, given as two doses. Vaccinees lacked prior SARS-CoV-2 infection and tested negative for nucleocapsid antibodies. Deletions cut 2 bases from V and 7 bases from J, with 6 bases between. Germline values: CDR1 MGHRA, CDR2 YSYEKL. The CDR3 sequence is 12 residues long. The starting material was CD4+ T cells from PBMCs cultured without peptide, obtained after COVID-19 vaccination. The V gene is TRBV4-1, the J gene TRBJ1-5; D unresolved. This receptor was obtained from a human donor who received a COVID-19 vaccine. CDR3 bases: TGCGCCAGCAGCCAACCAGGACAGCCCCAGCATTTT. Amino acid sequence: CASSQPGQPQHF.